A selection of T cell receptor beta chains follows, all from one sample in a study of CD8+ T cells in alopecia areata. The data were produced by immunoSEQ multiplex PCR, yet TCRdb's version contains in-frame clones alone and is incomplete. The table lists about 210,000 clones, less than 45% of them singletons. Sequencing was performed on CD4+ T cells sorted from blood, taken at approximately week 30, from a patient treated with tofacitinib. These receptors were collected from a human donor with alopecia areata. The CDR3 runs from the conserved cysteine through the conserved F or W. Fields, in order: J gene, D gene, clone size, V gene, CDR3 DNA, CDR3 protein. The D gene is left open where the match is weak. Some rows have no size entry. The others give once, few or many, or a class for an expanded clone.

TRBJ2-5,TRBD1,few,TRBV15,TGTGCCACCAGCACGGACAGGGAGGAGACCCAGTACTTC,CATSTDREETQYF
TRBJ2-7,TRBD1,.,TRBV9,TGTGCCAGCAGCCCCCGGACAGGCGCACCATACGAGCAGTACTTC,CASSPRTGAPYEQYF
TRBJ1-2,TRBD1,.,TRBV4-2,TGTGCCAGCAGCCACTCCAGGACAGGGGGCCGGGGCTACACCTTC,CASSHSRTGGRGYTF
TRBJ1-1,.,.,TRBV5-6,TGTGCCAGCAGCCTAGAGAGTGAAGCTTTCTTT,CASSLESEAFF
TRBJ1-1,.,.,TRBV29-1,TGCAGCGTAGGACAGATGATGAACACTGAAGCTTTCTTT,CSVGQMMNTEAFF
TRBJ1-1,.,.,TRBV25-1,TGTGCCAGCAGTGAATCAGGCGGTTCGCGAGCTTTCTTT,CASSESGGSRAFF
TRBJ1-1,.,.,TRBV7-3,TGTGCCAGCAGCTTAGTAGGCATGAACACTGAAGCTTTCTTT,CASSLVGMNTEAFF
TRBJ1-5,.,.,TRBV29-1,TGCAGCGTTGGGGGCTTGGGGTCGGATAGCAATCAGCCCCAGCATTTT,CSVGGLGSDSNQPQHF
TRBJ1-2,.,.,TRBV11-2,TGTGCCAGCAGCTTAGCGGTATGGGCGGAAGGCTACACCTTC,CASSLAVWAEGYTF
TRBJ2-5,TRBD2,.,TRBV11-2,TGTGCCAGCAGCTTAGGGCGCCAGCGGGGGCCGCAAGAGACCCAGTACTTC,CASSLGRQRGPQETQYF
TRBJ2-1,.,.,TRBV30,TGTGCCTGGAGGGACCGGGGGAACTTTGTCAATGAGCAGTTCTTC,CAWRDRGNFVNEQFF
TRBJ2-1,TRBD2,.,TRBV10-2,TGCGCCAGCAGTGAGCGGGGGGTCCATGAGCAGTTCTTC,CASSERGVHEQFF
TRBJ2-7,TRBD1,few,TRBV5-1,TGCGCCAGCAGCCGGGACAGGGGGAGCGAGCAGTACTTC,CASSRDRGSEQYF
TRBJ2-2,.,few,TRBV18,TGTGCCAGCTCCCCCGCAGAGAGATTCACCGGGGAGCTGTTTTTT,CASSPAERFTGELFF
TRBJ1-2,TRBD1,.,TRBV6-1,TGTGCCAGCAGTACAGGGGAGGGGGACTATGGCTACACCTTC,CASSTGEGDYGYTF
TRBJ2-1,.,few,TRBV5-6,TGTGCCAGCAGCTTGGACTATGAGCAGTTCTTC,CASSLDYEQFF
TRBJ1-1,.,.,TRBV11-3,TGTGCCAGCAGCTTACAGGGTATGGACACTGAAGCTTTCTTT,CASSLQGMDTEAFF
TRBJ2-5,TRBD2,.,TRBV4-2,TGTGCCAGCAGCTCAACGGCGGGAGGGGGGGAGACCCAGTACTTC,CASSSTAGGGETQYF
TRBJ2-5,TRBD1,.,TRBV5-1,TGCGCCAGCAGCTTGTGGGGACAGCAAGAGACCCAGTACTTC,CASSLWGQQETQYF
TRBJ2-1,.,few,TRBV6-5,TGTGCCAGCAGTTACTCGTCACAGCGTTCATACAATGAGCAGTTCTTC,CASSYSSQRSYNEQFF
TRBJ1-2,.,.,TRBV5-1,TGCGCCAGCAGCTTGGAGGGGCAGGGGATGAGAGGCTACACCTTC,CASSLEGQGMRGYTF
TRBJ1-5,.,.,TRBV18,TGTGCCAGCTCACCAGGACTGGGCAATCAGCCCCAGCATTTT,CASSPGLGNQPQHF
TRBJ1-4,TRBD1,once,TRBV9,TGTGCCAGCAGCGTAGATACAGGGGGAAATGAAAAACTGTTTTTT,CASSVDTGGNEKLFF
TRBJ2-5,TRBD1,few,TRBV7-2,TGTGCCAGCAGCCCGGGACAGGAAGAGACCCAGTACTTC,CASSPGQEETQYF
TRBJ2-1,.,.,TRBV6-5,TGTGCCAGCAGACCAGCAGGGAGAGGGTTGAATGAGCAGTTCTTC,CASRPAGRGLNEQFF
TRBJ2-1,.,.,TRBV7-9,TGTGCCAGCAGCTTAGGGGGCAGTAGCTCCTACAATGAGCAGTTCTTC,CASSLGGSSSYNEQFF
TRBJ2-1,.,many,TRBV5-6,TGTGCCAGCAGCCAATACAATGAGCAGTTCTTC,CASSQYNEQFF
TRBJ2-7,.,.,TRBV5-1,TGCGCCAGCAGCTTGGTATCAAAGGGCCAGGAGCAGTACTTC,CASSLVSKGQEQYF